Each of the 5 T cell receptor beta chains below was sequenced from the same sample in a study of shared clonotypes between healthy human individuals. The assay was immunoSEQ multiplex PCR, and TCRdb's table has in-frame clones only and misses some. Among some 2,500,000 clones listed, around 93% were seen once. The material sequenced was naive CD4+ T cells from PBMCs. The subset: CD45RA+ positively selected. The receptors were gathered from a man aged 18-30 years in good health. Some clones in this sample may be carry-over from other donors' samples.

This clone came up once. The V and J genes are TRBV10-3 and TRBJ2-7; 11 bases match TRBD2. The germline V gene encodes CDR1 ENHRY and CDR2 SYGVKD. This CDR3 spans 15 amino acids. With 6 bases clipped from V and 0 bases from J, the junction kept 4 bases outside the gene matches. The CDR3 region is CAISGGLADSYEQYF. The CDR3 bases are TGTGCCATCAGCGGGGGACTAGCGGACTCCTACGAGCAGTACTTC.

V and J are TRBV5-3 and TRBJ1-6, with D tentatively TRBD1 (5 bases). TRBV5-3 is labeled an ORF, and its function is uncertain. The ends were cut back, 4 bases at V and 6 bases at J, with 17 bases in the middle. This CDR3 region has 16 residues. The CDR3 DNA sequence: TGTGCCAGAAGCCAATATAAGGGACTCGCTAATTCACCCCTCCACTTT. Translating gives CARSQYKGLANSPLHF.

This rearrangement joins TRBV7-6 to TRBJ2-1; 8 bases fit TRBD2. Germline assignment: CDR1 SGHVS and CDR2 FNYEAQ. Trimming cost V 5 bases and J 5 bases; bases outside gene matches: 8. The CDR3 totals 15 residues. CDR3 nucleotides: TGTGCCAGCAGCGAGGCTGGACTAGCTAACAATGAGCAGTTCTTC. It codes for CASSEAGLANNEQFF.

V gene TRBV29-1 combines with J gene TRBJ2-1; D is possibly TRBD1 or TRBD2 (6 bases each). CDR1 is SQVTM and CDR2 is ANQGSEA in the germline V gene. The ends were cut back, 6 bases at V and 4 bases at J, with 16 bases in the middle. The CDR3 has 14 residues. The CDR3 coding sequence is TGCAGCGTCGTAGGGGGGACCTATTACAATGAGCAGTTCTTC. This codes for CSVVGGTYYNEQFF.

The chain joins TRBV19 to TRBJ2-3, with D possibly TRBD2 on 5 matching bases. The length of the CDR3 is 14 residues. With 5 bases removed from V and 0 bases from J, the gap between germline ends came to 9 bases. Germline CDR1 and CDR2: LNHDA and SQIVND (reference sequence). The CDR3 is CASSSRTSTDTQYF. Here the CDR3 DNA reads TGTGCCAGTAGTTCACGGACTAGCACAGATACGCAGTATTTT.